The entry below describes one TCR beta chain. The target antigen is unknown. This sample stems from a study of cytomegalovirus exposure and HLA in healthy donors. For the study at large: Around 180 million T cells yielded approximately 110 million unique TCR beta sequences in earlier analysis.

General study findings and limits: The study designated 150 to 200 TCR beta chains cytomegalovirus-associated.

It was with 60 Vbeta and 13 Jbeta primers that the PCR ran. Libraries were prepared by immunoSEQ multiplex PCR; TCRdb keeps only in-frame clonotypes and omits some of them. This table has around 120,000 clones, around three quarters appearing once. The V segment lost 3 bases and the J segment 4 bases; nucleotides outside the gene matches: 12. The CDR3 is made up of 17 amino acids. Germline CDR1 reads SGHNT; CDR2 reads YENEEA. The sample taken for sequencing was PBMCs. The chain links TRBV11-3 to TRBJ1-1; the match to TRBD1 covers 9 bases. The receptor comes from a woman aged 50 to 60 in good health and CMV-seronegative. The DNA of the CDR3 is TGTGCCAGCAGCTTGCCTCCGGGACAGGGTTTGAGCACTGAAGCTTTCTTT. Translation gives CASSLPPGQGLSTEAFF.